This T cell receptor beta chain was recorded in a study of CD8 T cells in ankylosing spondylitis. General study findings and limits: A TCR beta motif of about 8 highly homologous variants appeared characteristic of ankylosing spondylitis blood. Disease-linked clones reportedly showed significant enrichment in matched ankylosing spondylitis synovial fluid.

Between the trimmed V and J ends, which lost 1 base and 1 base, there was a span of 10 bases. The length of the CDR3 is 14 residues. Germline V gene sequence: CDR1 DFQATT, CDR2 SNEGSKA (reference sequence). Ten or more counts support this clonotype. Its antigen remains unknown. From the 5' RACE reads, TCRdb called clonotypes with MiXCR, one entry per CDR3 protein. The sample comprises 700,000 to 850,000 distinct CDR3 sequences, 12% of which are singletons, and 0.45% to 0.6% rests with the top ten. The J gene is TRBJ1-1, the V gene TRBV20-1, with D maybe TRBD1 (6 bases). The sample consisted of blood, either unsorted or a sorted T cell fraction (not recorded which). The clonotype was recovered from a male donor with ankylosing spondylitis. The CDR3 loop is CSARGGGGNTEAFF. Here the CDR3 DNA reads TGCAGTGCTAGAGGAGGGGGAGGGAACACTGAAGCTTTCTTT.